This T cell receptor (beta chain) was identified during a study of cytomegalovirus exposure and HLA in healthy donors. About the study: Approximately 190 million T cells yielded around 100 million unique TCR beta sequences, as an earlier analysis found.

Comment on this clone: What it binds is unknown.

The PCR was carried out with 60 Vbeta primers and 13 Jbeta primers. Assay used: immunoSEQ multiplex PCR; TCRdb lists only in-frame clones, some missing. Among approximately 170,000 clones listed, 77% were seen once. Study conclusions and caveats: With high specificity and sensitivity, the classifier reportedly diagnosed cytomegalovirus status.

From germline, CDR1 is MGHRA and CDR2 YSYEKL. The CDR3 contains 20 residues. The V gene end was trimmed by 4 bases and the J gene end by 0 bases; junction bases not matched to a gene: 16. What was sequenced was PBMCs. This chain joins TRBV4-1 and TRBJ2-1; 9 bases are a match to TRBD2. The sequence came from a male donor in good health and CMV-seropositive. CDR3 in DNA: TGCGCCAGCAGCCCACTCGAGATTAGCGGGGGACTCAGCTCCTACAATGAGCAGTTCTTC. This gives the protein CASSPLEISGGLSSYNEQFF.